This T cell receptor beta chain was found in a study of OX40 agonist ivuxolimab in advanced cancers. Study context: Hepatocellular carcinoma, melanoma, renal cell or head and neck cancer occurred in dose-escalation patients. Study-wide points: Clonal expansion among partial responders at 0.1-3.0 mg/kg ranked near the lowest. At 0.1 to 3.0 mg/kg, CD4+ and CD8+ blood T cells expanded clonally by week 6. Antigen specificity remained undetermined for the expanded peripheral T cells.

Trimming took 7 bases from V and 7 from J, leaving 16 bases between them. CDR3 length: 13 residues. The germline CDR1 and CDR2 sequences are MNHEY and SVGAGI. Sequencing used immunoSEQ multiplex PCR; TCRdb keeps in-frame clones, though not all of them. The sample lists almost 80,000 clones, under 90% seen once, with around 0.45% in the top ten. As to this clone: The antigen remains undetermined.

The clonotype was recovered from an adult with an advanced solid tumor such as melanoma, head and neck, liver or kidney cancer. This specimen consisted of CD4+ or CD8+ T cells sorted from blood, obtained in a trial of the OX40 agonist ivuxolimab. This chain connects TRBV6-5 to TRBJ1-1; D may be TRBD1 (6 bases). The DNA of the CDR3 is TGTGCCAGCACTACCCCTGGGGGCGTTGAAGCTTTCTTT. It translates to CASTTPGGVEAFF.